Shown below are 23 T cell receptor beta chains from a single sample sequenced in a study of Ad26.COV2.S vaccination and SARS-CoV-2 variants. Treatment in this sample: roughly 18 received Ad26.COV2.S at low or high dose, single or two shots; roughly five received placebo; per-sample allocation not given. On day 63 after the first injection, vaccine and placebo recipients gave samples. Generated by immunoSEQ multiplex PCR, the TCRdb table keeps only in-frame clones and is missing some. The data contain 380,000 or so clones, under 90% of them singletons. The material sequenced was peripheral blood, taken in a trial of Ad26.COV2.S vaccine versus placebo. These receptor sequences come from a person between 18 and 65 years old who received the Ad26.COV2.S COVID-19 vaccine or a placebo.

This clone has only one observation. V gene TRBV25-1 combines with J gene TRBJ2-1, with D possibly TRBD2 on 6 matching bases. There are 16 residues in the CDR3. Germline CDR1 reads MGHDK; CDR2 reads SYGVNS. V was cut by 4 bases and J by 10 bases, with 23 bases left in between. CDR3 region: CASSGYEGGLFQEQFF. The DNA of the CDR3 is TGTGCCAGCAGTGGTTATGAGGGAGGCCTTTTTCAAGAGCAGTTCTTC. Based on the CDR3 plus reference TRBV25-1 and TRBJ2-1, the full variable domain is EADIYQTPRYLVIGTGKKITLECSQTMGHDKMYWYQQDPGMELHLIHYSYGVNSTEKGDLSSESTVSRIRTEHFPLTLESARPSHTSQYLCASSGYEGGLFQEQFFGPGTRLTVL.

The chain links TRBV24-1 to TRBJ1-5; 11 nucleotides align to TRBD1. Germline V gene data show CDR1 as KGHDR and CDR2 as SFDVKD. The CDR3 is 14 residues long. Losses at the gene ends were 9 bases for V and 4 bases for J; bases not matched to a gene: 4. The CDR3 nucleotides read TGTGCCACCCGAGGACAGGGGGCGAATCAGCCCCAGCATTTT. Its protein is CATRGQGANQPQHF.

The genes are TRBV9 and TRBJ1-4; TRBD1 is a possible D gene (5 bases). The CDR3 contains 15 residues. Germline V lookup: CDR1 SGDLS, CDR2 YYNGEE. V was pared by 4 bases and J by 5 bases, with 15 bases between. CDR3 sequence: CASSLMGTPNEKLFF. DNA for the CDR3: TGTGCCAGCAGCCTCATGGGGACGCCCAATGAAAAACTGTTTTTT.

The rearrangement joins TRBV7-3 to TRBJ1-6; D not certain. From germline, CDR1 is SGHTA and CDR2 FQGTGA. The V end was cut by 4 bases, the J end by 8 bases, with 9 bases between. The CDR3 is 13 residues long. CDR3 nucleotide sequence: TGTGCCAGCAGCTCAAACAGAGATTCACCCCTCCACTTT. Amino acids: CASSSNRDSPLHF.

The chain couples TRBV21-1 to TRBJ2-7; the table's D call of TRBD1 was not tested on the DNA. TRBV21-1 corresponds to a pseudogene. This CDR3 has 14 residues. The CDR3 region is CASKCDRAPYEQYF. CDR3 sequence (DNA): TGTGCCAGCAAGTGCGACAGGGCGCCCTACGAGCAGTACTTC.

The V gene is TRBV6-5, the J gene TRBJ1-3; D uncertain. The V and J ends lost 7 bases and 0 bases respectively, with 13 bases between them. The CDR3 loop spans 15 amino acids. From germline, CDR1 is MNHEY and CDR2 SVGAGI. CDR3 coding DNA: TGTGCCAGCAAGACGGAGGTGATCTCTGGAAACACCATATATTTT. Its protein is CASKTEVISGNTIYF.

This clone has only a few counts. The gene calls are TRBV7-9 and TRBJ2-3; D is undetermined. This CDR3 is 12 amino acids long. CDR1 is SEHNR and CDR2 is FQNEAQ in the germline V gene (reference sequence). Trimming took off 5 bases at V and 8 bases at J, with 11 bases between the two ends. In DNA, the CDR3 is TGTGCCAGCAGCCCGCTTGGGGTTACGCAGTATTTT. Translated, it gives CASSPLGVTQYF.

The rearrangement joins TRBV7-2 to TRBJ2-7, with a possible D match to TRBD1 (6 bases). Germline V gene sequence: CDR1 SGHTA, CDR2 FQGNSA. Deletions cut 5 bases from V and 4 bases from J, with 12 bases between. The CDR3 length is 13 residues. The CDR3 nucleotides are TGTGCCAGCAGCAACAGGGTTCGTTACGAGCAGTACTTC. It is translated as CASSNRVRYEQYF.

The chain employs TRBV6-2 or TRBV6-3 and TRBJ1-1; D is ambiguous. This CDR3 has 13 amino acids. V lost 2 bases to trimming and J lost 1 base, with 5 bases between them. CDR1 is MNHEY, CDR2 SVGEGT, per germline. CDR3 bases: TGTGCCAGCAGTTACAAGGAGAACACTGAAGCTTTCTTT. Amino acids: CASSYKENTEAFF.

This chain's CDR3 is CASSPRHGGYTF. The CDR3 bases are TGTGCCAGCAGTCCTAGACATGGGGGCTACACCTTC. V is TRBV6-5 and J is TRBJ1-2; D uncertain. Trimming shortened V by 5 bases and J by 8 bases, and 12 bases separated the two germline ends. Per the germline V gene, CDR1 is MNHEY and CDR2 is SVGAGI. This CDR3 contains 12 residues.

CDR3 coding DNA: TGTGCCAGCAGCCGAGGGACTAGCGGAAATGAGCAGTTCTTC. It codes for CASSRGTSGNEQFF. This chain joins TRBV25-1 and TRBJ2-1, with 11 bases matching TRBD2. There are 14 residues in the CDR3. The J segment lost 7 bases and the V segment lost 6 bases, leaving 5 bases of the junction unmatched. CDR1 and CDR2 from the germline V gene are MGHDK and SYGVNS.

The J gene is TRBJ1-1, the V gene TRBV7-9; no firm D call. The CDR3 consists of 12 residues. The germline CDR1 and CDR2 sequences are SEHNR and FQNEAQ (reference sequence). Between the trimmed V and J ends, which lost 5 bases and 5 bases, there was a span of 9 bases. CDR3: CASSPAITEAFF. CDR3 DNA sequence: TGTGCCAGCAGCCCGGCAATTACTGAAGCTTTCTTT.

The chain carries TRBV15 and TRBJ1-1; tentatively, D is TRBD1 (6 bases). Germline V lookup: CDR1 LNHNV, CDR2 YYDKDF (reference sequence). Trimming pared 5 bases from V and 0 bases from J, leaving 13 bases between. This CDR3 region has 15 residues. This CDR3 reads CATSPNRQVNTEAFF. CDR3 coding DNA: TGTGCCACCAGCCCAAACAGACAGGTGAACACTGAAGCTTTCTTT.

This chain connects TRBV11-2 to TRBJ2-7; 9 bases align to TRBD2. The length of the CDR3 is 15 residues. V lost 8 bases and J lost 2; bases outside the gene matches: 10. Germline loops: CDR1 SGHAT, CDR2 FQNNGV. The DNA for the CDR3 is TGTGCCAGCCTCCCCCGGCTAGCGGGACCCTACGAGCAGTACTTC. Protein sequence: CASLPRLAGPYEQYF.

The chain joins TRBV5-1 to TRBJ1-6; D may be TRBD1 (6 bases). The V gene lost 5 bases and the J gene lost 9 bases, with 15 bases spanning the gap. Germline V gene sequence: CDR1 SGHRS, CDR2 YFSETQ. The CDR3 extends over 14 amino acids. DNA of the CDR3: TGCGCCAGCAGGGTGGGGGCAGATTCTTCACCCCTCCACTTT. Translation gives CASRVGADSSPLHF.

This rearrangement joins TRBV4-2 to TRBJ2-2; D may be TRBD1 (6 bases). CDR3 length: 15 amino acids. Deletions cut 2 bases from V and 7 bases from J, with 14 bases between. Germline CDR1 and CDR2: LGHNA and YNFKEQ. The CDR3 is CASSQYLQGIGELFF. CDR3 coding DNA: TGTGCCAGCAGCCAATACCTACAGGGAATCGGGGAGCTGTTTTTT.

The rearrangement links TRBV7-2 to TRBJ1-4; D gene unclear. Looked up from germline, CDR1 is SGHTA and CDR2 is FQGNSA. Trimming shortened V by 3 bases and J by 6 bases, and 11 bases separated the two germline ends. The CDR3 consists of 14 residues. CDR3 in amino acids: CASSFNSYYEKLFF. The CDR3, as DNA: TGTGCCAGCAGCTTCAACAGCTATTATGAAAAACTGTTTTTT.

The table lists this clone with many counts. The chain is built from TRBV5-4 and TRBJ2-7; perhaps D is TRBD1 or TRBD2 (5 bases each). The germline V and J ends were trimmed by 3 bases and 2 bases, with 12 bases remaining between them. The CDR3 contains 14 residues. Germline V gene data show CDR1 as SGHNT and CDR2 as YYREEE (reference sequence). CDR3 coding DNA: TGTGCCAGCAGCTCCGGGGCTTCAGCCTACGAGCAGTACTTC. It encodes CASSSGASAYEQYF.

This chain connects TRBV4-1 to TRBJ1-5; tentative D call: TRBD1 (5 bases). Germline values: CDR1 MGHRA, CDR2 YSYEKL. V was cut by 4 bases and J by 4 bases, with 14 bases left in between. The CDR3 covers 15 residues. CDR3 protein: CASSRGRGFNQPQHF. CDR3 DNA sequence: TGCGCCAGCAGCCGAGGTAGGGGTTTTAATCAGCCCCAGCATTTT.

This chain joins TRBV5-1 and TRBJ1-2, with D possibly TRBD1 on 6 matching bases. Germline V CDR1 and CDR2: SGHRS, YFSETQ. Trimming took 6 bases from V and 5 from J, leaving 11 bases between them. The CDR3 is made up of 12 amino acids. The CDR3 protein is CASTEGDYGYTF. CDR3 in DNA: TGCGCCAGCACTGAGGGGGATTATGGCTACACCTTC. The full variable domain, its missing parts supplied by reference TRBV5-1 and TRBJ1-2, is KAGVTQTPRYLIKTRGQQVTLSCSPISGHRSVSWYQQTPGQGLQFLFEYFSETQRNKGNFPGRFSGRQFSNSRSEMNVSTLELGDSALYLCASTEGDYGYTFGSGTRLTVV.

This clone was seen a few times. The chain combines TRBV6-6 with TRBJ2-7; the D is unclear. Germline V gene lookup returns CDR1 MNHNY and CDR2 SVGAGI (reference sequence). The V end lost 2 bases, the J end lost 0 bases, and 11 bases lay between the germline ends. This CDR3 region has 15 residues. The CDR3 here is CASSYQLRNSYEQYF. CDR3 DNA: TGTGCCAGCAGTTACCAGTTGAGAAACTCCTACGAGCAGTACTTC.

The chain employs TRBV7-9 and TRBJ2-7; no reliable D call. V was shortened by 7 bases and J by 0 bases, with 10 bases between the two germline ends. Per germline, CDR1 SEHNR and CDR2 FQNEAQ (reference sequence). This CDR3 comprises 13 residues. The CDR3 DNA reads TGTGCCAGCACCCCTGACGGCTCCTACGAGCAGTACTTC. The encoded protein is CASTPDGSYEQYF. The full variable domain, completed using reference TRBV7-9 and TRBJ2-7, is DTGVSQNPRHKITKRGQNVTFRCDPISEHNRLYWYRQTLGQGPEFLTYFQNEAQLEKSRLLSDRFSAERPKGSFSTLEIQRTEQGDSAMYLCASTPDGSYEQYFGPGTRLTVT.

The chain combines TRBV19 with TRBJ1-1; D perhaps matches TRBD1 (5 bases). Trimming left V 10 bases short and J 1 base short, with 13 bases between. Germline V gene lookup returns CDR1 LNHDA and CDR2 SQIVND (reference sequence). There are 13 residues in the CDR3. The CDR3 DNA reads TGTGCCACCCGTGGGACCGGGAACACTGAAGCTTTCTTT. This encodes CATRGTGNTEAFF.